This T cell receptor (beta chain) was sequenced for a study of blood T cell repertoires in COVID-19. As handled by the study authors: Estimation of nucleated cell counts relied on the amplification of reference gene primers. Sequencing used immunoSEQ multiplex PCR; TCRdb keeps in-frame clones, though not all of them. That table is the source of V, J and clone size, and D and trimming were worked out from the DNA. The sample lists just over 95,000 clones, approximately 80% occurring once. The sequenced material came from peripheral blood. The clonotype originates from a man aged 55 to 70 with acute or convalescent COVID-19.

The CDR3 sequence: CASSDPASGSVDEQFF. The CDR3 coding sequence is TGCGCCAGCAGTGATCCCGCTAGCGGGAGTGTCGATGAGCAGTTCTTC. V gene TRBV10-1 combines with J gene TRBJ2-1, with 10 bases matching TRBD2. From germline, CDR1 is WNHNN and CDR2 SYGVQD (reference sequence). Germline trimming cut 3 bases from V and 8 bases from J; bases unmatched to any gene: 10. This CDR3 is 16 amino acids long.